This is a list of T cell receptor beta chains from one sample in a study of blood T cell repertoires in COVID-19. Generated by immunoSEQ multiplex PCR, the TCRdb table keeps only in-frame clones and is missing some. Of just over 150,000 clones listed, just under 95% are singletons. The sequenced sample consisted of peripheral blood. These receptors were taken from a woman in her 50s with acute or convalescent COVID-19. Each CDR3 is given with its conserved first and last residue. Each record gives: clone size, J gene, D gene, V gene, CDR3 protein, CDR3 DNA. D genes are given only for firm matches. Size values are once, few and many counts, or a class for expanded clones, and some rows have none.

abundance: once; j_gene: TRBJ2-2; d_gene: NA; v_gene: TRBV27; CDR3aa: CASSLEVTGELFF; CDR3nt: TGTGCCAGCAGTTTAGAGGTCACCGGGGAGCTGTTTTTT
abundance: few; j_gene: TRBJ1-5; d_gene: NA; v_gene: TRBV28; CDR3aa: CASSRIRGGTQHF; CDR3nt: TGTGCCAGCAGCAGAATTCGGGGCGGGACCCAGCATTTT
abundance: NA; j_gene: TRBJ1-2; d_gene: NA; v_gene: TRBV11-2; CDR3aa: CASSTPDRYLNYGYTF; CDR3nt: TGTGCCAGCAGCACTCCTGACAGATATTTAAACTATGGCTACACCTTC
abundance: many; j_gene: TRBJ2-3; d_gene: NA; v_gene: TRBV9; CDR3aa: CASTPGFGVGTQYF; CDR3nt: TGTGCCAGCACTCCAGGGTTTGGCGTAGGTACGCAGTATTTT
abundance: NA; j_gene: TRBJ1-2; d_gene: TRBD1; v_gene: TRBV5-6; CDR3aa: CASSVGQGGPGNYGYTF; CDR3nt: TGTGCCAGCAGCGTCGGACAGGGGGGGCCCGGGAACTATGGCTACACCTTC
abundance: NA; j_gene: TRBJ1-6; d_gene: TRBD1; v_gene: TRBV30; CDR3aa: CAWSVNRGWSPLHF; CDR3nt: TGTGCCTGGAGTGTAAACAGGGGCTGGTCACCCCTCCACTTT
abundance: NA; j_gene: TRBJ1-5; d_gene: TRBD1; v_gene: TRBV7-8; CDR3aa: CASSLGTGGRMSNQPQHF; CDR3nt: TGTGCCAGCAGCTTAGGGACAGGGGGACGTATGAGCAATCAGCCCCAGCATTTT
abundance: NA; j_gene: TRBJ1-1; d_gene: NA; v_gene: TRBV18; CDR3aa: CASSSDMNTEAFF; CDR3nt: TGTGCCAGCTCATCAGACATGAACACTGAAGCTTTCTTT
abundance: NA; j_gene: TRBJ2-1; d_gene: TRBD2; v_gene: TRBV11-3; CDR3aa: CASSLAPPLAGGNNEQFF; CDR3nt: TGTGCCAGCAGCTTAGCCCCTCCTCTAGCGGGCGGAAACAATGAGCAGTTCTTC
abundance: NA; j_gene: TRBJ1-5; d_gene: TRBD1; v_gene: TRBV6-2/TRBV6-3; CDR3aa: CASSLYGTVSNQPQHF; CDR3nt: TGTGCCAGCAGTTTGTACGGGACAGTTAGCAATCAGCCCCAGCATTTT
abundance: NA; j_gene: TRBJ1-4; d_gene: NA; v_gene: TRBV2; CDR3aa: CASSVERVRVSEKLFF; CDR3nt: TGTGCCAGCAGTGTCGAACGGGTTCGGGTTAGTGAAAAACTGTTTTTT
abundance: NA; j_gene: TRBJ2-2; d_gene: TRBD2; v_gene: TRBV7-3; CDR3aa: CASSLRGAGGMNTGELFF; CDR3nt: TGTGCCAGCAGCCTCCGGGGAGCGGGGGGGATGAACACCGGGGAGCTGTTTTTT
abundance: NA; j_gene: TRBJ1-4; d_gene: TRBD1; v_gene: TRBV30; CDR3aa: CAWNTGGEKLFF; CDR3nt: TGTGCCTGGAACACAGGGGGTGAAAAACTGTTTTTT
abundance: NA; j_gene: TRBJ2-7; d_gene: NA; v_gene: TRBV7-9; CDR3aa: CASSLGEVGEQYF; CDR3nt: TGTGCCAGCAGTCTTGGAGAAGTAGGAGAGCAGTACTTC
abundance: NA; j_gene: TRBJ2-5; d_gene: NA; v_gene: TRBV11-2; CDR3aa: CASSLEQGGQETQYF; CDR3nt: TGTGCCAGCAGCTTAGAACAGGGAGGGCAAGAGACCCAGTACTTC
abundance: NA; j_gene: TRBJ1-2; d_gene: TRBD1; v_gene: TRBV5-4; CDR3aa: CASSPWTGDGYTF; CDR3nt: TGTGCCAGCAGCCCCTGGACAGGGGACGGCTACACCTTC
abundance: NA; j_gene: TRBJ1-6; d_gene: TRBD1; v_gene: TRBV6-4; CDR3aa: CASSEPLQGIVLHF; CDR3nt: TGTGCCAGCAGTGAACCTCTACAGGGGATCGTTCTCCACTTT
abundance: NA; j_gene: TRBJ2-3; d_gene: TRBD2; v_gene: TRBV9; CDR3aa: CASSLAGSRTDTQYF; CDR3nt: TGTGCCAGCAGCCTAGCGGGTTCTCGCACAGATACGCAGTATTTT
abundance: NA; j_gene: TRBJ1-6; d_gene: NA; v_gene: TRBV14; CDR3aa: CASSQEFGPNSPLHF; CDR3nt: TGTGCCAGCAGCCAAGAATTTGGCCCAAATTCACCCCTCCACTTT
abundance: NA; j_gene: TRBJ2-5; d_gene: NA; v_gene: TRBV7-2; CDR3aa: CASSLYTPQETQYF; CDR3nt: TGTGCCAGCAGTTTGTACACCCCACAAGAGACCCAGTACTTC
abundance: NA; j_gene: TRBJ1-1; d_gene: NA; v_gene: TRBV18; CDR3aa: CASSAQGNTEAFF; CDR3nt: TGTGCCAGCTCAGCTCAGGGAAACACTGAAGCTTTCTTT
abundance: NA; j_gene: TRBJ1-1; d_gene: NA; v_gene: TRBV30; CDR3aa: CAWSAGTPWEGTEAFF; CDR3nt: TGTGCCTGGAGTGCTGGGACCCCTTGGGAGGGCACTGAAGCTTTCTTT
abundance: once; j_gene: TRBJ1-2; d_gene: TRBD1; v_gene: TRBV30; CDR3aa: CAWNTGGNGYTF; CDR3nt: TGTGCCTGGAACACAGGGGGAAATGGCTACACCTTC
abundance: NA; j_gene: TRBJ1-1; d_gene: NA; v_gene: TRBV6-2/TRBV6-3; CDR3aa: CASSSRDKRHKTNTEAFF; CDR3nt: TGTGCCAGCAGTTCCCGGGACAAACGGCATAAAACGAACACTGAAGCTTTCTTT
abundance: NA; j_gene: TRBJ1-3; d_gene: NA; v_gene: TRBV6-5; CDR3aa: CATMWGVYGNTIYF; CDR3nt: TGTGCCACCATGTGGGGAGTCTATGGAAACACCATATATTTT
abundance: NA; j_gene: TRBJ2-7; d_gene: TRBD2; v_gene: TRBV18; CDR3aa: CASSPSIAGVYEQYF; CDR3nt: TGTGCCAGCTCACCGTCGATAGCGGGAGTCTACGAGCAGTACTTC